The TCR beta chain described here comes from a study of T cells in Graves' hyperthyroidism and ophthalmopathy. Across the whole study: Before treatment of any kind, peripheral blood was taken at initial diagnosis.

RNA transcripts yielded amplified TCR beta CDR3 regions. A first-round RT-PCR of the TCR CDR3 used the HTBI primer set. Via MiXCR, TCRdb re-called the multiplex PCR reads, giving one row per CDR3 protein. The sample carries about 420,000 distinct CDR3 sequences, roughly 15% recorded once. The table lists this clonotype with many counts. No ophthalmopathy progression within 18 months constituted stable Graves' hyperthyroidism. Patients aged 18 to 65 with hyperthyroidism were newly diagnosed, with duration under 2 months. The germline gives CDR1 KGHDR, CDR2 SFDVKD. CDR3 size: 16 residues. The ends lost 3 bases at V and 2 bases at J; junction bases unmatched: 5.

The source material was blood. This TCR derives from a woman aged 18-35 years with Graves' hyperthyroidism. The chain recombines TRBV24-1 with TRBJ2-1; 8 bases match TRBD1. In nucleotides, the CDR3 is TGTGCCACCAGTGATGCAGGGGGCCGGACCTACAATGAGCAGTTCTTC. Its protein is CATSDAGGRTYNEQFF.